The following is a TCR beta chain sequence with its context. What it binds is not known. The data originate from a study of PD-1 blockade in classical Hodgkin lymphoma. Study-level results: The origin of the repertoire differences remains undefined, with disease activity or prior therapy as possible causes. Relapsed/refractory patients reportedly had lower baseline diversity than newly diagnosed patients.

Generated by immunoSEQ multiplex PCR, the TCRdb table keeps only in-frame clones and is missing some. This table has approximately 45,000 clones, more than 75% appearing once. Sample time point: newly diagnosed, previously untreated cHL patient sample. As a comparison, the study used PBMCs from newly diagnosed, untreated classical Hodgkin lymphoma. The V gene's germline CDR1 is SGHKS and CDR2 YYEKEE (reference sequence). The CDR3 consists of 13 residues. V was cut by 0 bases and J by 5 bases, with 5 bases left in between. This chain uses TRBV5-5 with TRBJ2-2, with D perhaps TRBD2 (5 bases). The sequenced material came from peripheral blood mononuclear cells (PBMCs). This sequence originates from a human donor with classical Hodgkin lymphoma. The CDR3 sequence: CASSLVATGELFF. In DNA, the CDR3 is TGTGCCAGCAGCTTGGTAGCGACCGGGGAGCTGTTTTTT.